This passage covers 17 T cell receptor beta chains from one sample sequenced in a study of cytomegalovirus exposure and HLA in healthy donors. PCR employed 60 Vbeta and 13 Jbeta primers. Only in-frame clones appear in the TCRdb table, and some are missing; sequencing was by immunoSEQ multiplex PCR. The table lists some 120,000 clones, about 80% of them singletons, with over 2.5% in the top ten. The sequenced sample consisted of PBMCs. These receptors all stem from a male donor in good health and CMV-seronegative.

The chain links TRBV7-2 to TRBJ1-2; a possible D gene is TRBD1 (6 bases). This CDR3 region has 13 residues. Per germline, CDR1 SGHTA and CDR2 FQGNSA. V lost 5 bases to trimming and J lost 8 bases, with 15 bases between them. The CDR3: CASSPTGSEGYTF. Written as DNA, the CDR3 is TGTGCCAGCAGCCCTACAGGGTCGGAAGGCTACACCTTC.

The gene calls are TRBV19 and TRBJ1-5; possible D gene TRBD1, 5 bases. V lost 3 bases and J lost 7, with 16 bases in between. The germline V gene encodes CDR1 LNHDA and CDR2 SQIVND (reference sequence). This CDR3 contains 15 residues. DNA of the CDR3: TGTGCCAGTAGTATGGGGCAGGGTGGGCCCCAGCCCCAGCATTTT. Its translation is CASSMGQGGPQPQHF.

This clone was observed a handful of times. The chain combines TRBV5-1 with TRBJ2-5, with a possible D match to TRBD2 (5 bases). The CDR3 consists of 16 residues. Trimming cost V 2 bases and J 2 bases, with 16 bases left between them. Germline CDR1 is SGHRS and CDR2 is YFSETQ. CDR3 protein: CASSFGNGRGQETQYF. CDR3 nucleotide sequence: TGCGCCAGCAGCTTTGGAAATGGACGGGGACAAGAGACCCAGTACTTC.

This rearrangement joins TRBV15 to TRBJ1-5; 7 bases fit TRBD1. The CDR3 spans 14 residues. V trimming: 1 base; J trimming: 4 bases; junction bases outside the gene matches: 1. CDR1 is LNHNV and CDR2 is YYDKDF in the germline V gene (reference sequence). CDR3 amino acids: CATSRGDSNQPQHF. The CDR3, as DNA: TGTGCCACCAGCAGAGGGGACAGTAATCAGCCCCAGCATTTT.

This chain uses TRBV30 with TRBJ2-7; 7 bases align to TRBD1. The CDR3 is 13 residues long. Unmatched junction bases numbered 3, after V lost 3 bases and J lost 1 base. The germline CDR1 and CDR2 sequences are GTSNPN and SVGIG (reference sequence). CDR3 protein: CAWRQTGSYEQYF. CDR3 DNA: TGTGCCTGGAGACAGACAGGGTCCTACGAGCAGTACTTC.

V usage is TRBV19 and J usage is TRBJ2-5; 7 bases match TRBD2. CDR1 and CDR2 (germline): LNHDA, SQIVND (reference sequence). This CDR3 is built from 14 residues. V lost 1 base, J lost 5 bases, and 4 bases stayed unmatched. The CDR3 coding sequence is TGTGCCAGTAGTATAGCGGGGGGTTCCGAGACCCAGTACTTC. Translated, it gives CASSIAGGSETQYF.

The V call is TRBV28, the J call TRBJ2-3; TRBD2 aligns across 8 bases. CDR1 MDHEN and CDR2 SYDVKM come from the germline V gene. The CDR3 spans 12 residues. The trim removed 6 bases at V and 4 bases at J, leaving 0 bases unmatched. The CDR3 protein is CASRTSADTQYF. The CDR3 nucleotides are TGTGCCAGCAGGACTAGCGCAGATACGCAGTATTTT.

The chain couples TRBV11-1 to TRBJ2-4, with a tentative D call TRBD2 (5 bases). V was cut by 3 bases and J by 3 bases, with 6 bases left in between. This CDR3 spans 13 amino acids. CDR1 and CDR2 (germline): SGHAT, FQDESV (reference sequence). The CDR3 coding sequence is TGTGCCAGCAGCTTCGGGGACAAAAACATTCAGTACTTC. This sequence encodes CASSFGDKNIQYF.

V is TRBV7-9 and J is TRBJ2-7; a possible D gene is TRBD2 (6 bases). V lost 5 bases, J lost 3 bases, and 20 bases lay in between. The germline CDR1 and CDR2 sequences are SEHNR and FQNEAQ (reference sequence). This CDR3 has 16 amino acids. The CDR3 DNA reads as TGTGCCAGCAGCCGCGGACGGGGGAGAGAGGGCTACGAGCAGTACTTC. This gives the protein CASSRGRGREGYEQYF.

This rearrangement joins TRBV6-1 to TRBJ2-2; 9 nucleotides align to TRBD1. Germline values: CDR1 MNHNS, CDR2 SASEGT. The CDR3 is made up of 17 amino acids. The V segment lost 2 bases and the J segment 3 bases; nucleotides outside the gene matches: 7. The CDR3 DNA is TGTGCCAGCAGTGAACCTGAGGACAGGGGAGACACCGGGGAGCTGTTTTTT. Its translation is CASSEPEDRGDTGELFF.

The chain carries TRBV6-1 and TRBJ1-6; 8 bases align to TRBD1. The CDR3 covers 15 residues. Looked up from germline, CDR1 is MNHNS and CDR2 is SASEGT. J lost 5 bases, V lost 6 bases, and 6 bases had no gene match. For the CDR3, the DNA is TGTGCCAGCAGCCGAATGGACAGGGATAATTCACCCCTCCACTTT. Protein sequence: CASSRMDRDNSPLHF.

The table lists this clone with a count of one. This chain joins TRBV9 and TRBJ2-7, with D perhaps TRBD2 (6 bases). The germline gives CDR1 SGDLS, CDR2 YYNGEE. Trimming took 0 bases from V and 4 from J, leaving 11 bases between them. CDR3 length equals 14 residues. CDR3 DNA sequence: TGTGCCAGCAGCGTAGGACTAGAGGGTTACGAGCAGTACTTC. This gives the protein CASSVGLEGYEQYF.

The CDR3 sequence: CASSSKEGVQAFF. The CDR3 coding sequence is TGTGCCAGCAGTTCTAAAGAGGGGGTTCAAGCTTTCTTT. The chain links TRBV6-1 to TRBJ1-1; a weak D match, TRBD1 (6 bases). Between the trimmed V and J ends, which lost 5 bases and 9 bases, there was a span of 16 bases. The CDR3 totals 13 residues. CDR1 is MNHNS and CDR2 is SASEGT in the germline V gene.

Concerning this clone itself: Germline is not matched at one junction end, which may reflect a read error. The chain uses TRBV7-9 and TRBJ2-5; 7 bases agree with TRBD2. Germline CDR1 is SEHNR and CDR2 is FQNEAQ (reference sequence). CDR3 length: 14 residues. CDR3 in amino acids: CASSSSGTSEAQYF. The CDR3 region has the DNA TGTGCCAGCAGCTCAAGCGGGACTTCAGAGGCCCAGTACTTC.

For the CDR3, the DNA is TGTGCCAGCAGCTCAGGGGACAGGGTCTACGAGCAGTACTTC. Translated, it gives CASSSGDRVYEQYF. The V gene is TRBV7-9, the J gene TRBJ2-7; the match to TRBD1 covers 9 bases. The germline V gene encodes CDR1 SEHNR and CDR2 FQNEAQ (reference sequence). The CDR3 covers 14 residues. The junction had 4 bases not matched to a gene; V was cut back by 4 bases and J by 3 bases.

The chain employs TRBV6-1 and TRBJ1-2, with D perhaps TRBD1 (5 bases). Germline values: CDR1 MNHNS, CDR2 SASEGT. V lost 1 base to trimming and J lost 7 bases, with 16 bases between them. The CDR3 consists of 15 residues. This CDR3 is CASSEGSLGRGGYTF. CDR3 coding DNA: TGTGCCAGCAGTGAAGGTTCGTTGGGGCGAGGTGGCTACACCTTC.

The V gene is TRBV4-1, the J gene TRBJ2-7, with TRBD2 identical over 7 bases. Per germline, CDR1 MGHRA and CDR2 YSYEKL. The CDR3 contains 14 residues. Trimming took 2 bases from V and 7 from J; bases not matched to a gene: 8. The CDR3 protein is CASSQWEGSWEQYF. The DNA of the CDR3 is TGCGCCAGCAGCCAATGGGAGGGGTCATGGGAGCAGTACTTC.